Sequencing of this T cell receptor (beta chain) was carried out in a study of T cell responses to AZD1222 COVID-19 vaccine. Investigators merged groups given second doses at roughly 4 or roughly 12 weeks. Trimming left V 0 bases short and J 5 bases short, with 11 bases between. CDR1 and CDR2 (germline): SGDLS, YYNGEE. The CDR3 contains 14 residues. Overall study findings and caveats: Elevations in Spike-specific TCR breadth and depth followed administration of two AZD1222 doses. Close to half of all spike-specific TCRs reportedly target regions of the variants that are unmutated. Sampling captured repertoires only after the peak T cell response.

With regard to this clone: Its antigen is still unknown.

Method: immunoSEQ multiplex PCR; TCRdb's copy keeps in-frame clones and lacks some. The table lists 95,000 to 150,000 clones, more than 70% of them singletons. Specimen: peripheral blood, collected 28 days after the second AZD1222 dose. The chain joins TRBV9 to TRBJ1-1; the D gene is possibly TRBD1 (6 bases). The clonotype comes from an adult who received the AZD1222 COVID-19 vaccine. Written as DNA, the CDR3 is TGTGCCAGCAGCGTAGGCCTAACAGGGACTGAAGCTTTCTTT. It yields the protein CASSVGLTGTEAFF. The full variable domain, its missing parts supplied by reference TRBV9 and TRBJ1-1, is DSGVTQTPKHLITATGQRVTLRCSPRSGDLSVYWYQQSLDQGLQFLIQYYNGEERAKGNILERFSAQQFPDLHSELNLSSLELGDSALYFCASSVGLTGTEAFFGQGTRLTVV.